This TCR beta chain was documented in a study of T cells expressing NK-cell markers. Study overall: Cells sorted as CD3+CD56+NKG2C+, CD3+CD56+NKG2C- and CD3+CD56-NKG2C+ T cells supplied the TCR beta repertoires. The study sequenced eight donors, seven HCMV-seropositive and one seronegative.

Study conclusions and caveats: A handful of donors likewise had their CD3+CD56-NKG2C+ fraction led by these clonotypes. A range of about 1.0-8% of CD8+ T cells consisted of dominant NKG2C+ clonotypes in about six donors.

The V gene's germline CDR1 is LNHDA and CDR2 SQIVND (reference sequence). The CDR3 length is 15 residues. From its re-call of the 5' RACE reads, TCRdb lists each CDR3 protein once, without DNA. In total, the table holds under 35,000 distinct CDR3 sequences. About this clonotype itself: Antigen specificity is unknown.

This receptor was identified in a woman aged 18-69 years in good health. The J gene is TRBJ2-1, the V gene TRBV19; TCRdb returns TRBD1, unconfirmable since there is no DNA. Sequencing was performed on blood T cells: a sorted CD56 or NKG2C T cell subset, CD4+ or CD8+ T cells, or bulk PBMC T cells (not recorded which). CDR3 sequence: CASSVAGTGWIEQFF.